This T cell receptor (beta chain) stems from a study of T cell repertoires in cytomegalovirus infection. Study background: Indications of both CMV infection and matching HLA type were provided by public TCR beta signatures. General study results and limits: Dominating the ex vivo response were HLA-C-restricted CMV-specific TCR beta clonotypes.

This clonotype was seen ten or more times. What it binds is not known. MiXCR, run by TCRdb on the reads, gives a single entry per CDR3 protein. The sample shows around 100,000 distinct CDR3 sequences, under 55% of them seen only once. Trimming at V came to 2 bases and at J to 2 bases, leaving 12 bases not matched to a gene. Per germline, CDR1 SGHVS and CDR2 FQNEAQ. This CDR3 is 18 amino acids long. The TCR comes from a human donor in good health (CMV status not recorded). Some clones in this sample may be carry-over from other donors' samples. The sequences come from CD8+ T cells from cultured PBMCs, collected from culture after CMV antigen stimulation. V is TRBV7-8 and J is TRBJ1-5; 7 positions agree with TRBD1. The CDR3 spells CASSLYRGRTLGNQPQHF. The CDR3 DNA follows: TGTGCCAGCAGCTTATACAGGGGAAGAACGTTAGGCAATCAGCCCCAGCATTTT.